The clone carrying this T cell receptor (beta chain) was counted a few times. V dropped 5 bases and J dropped 5; count of bases not matched to a gene: 6. In germline, CDR1 is SGHTA, CDR2 FQGNSA. The CDR3 runs 16 residues. The data originate from a study of T cells of healthy individuals. TCRdb analysed the 5' RACE reads with MiXCR anew, one entry per CDR3 protein. The sample has 63,000 or so distinct CDR3 sequences, 16% seen once. This chain links TRBV7-2 with TRBJ2-3; 14 bases match TRBD2. The TCR sequence derives from a human donor in good health. The CDR3 DNA is TGTGCCAGCAGCCCAGGACTAGCGGGAGGACAAGATACGCAGTATTTT. It yields the protein CASSPGLAGGQDTQYF.